The 11 T cell receptor beta chains below come from one sample, sequenced in a study of blood T cell repertoires in COVID-19 (dated by TCRdb to 2020 to 2021). Library construction relied on the immunoSEQ multiplex PCR assay. The table was pulled from immuneACCESS by TCRdb, which kept in-frame rearrangements only. Such tables lose some clones; where checked, under half of the loss comes from unresolved V genes, and the rest has no known cause. The sample records over 200,000 clones, approximately 88% of which are singletons. The ten top clones hold over 9% of the sample. The specimen sequenced was PBMCs or T cells enriched from blood (not recorded which). The receptors were sampled from a man between 18 and 35 years old with acute COVID-19.

The chain couples TRBV18 to TRBJ1-3; D might be TRBD1 (6 bases). Germline V gives CDR1 KGHSH, CDR2 LQKENI. CDR3 length: 15 amino acids. Trimming cost V 6 bases and J 0 bases, with 12 bases left between them. The CDR3 nucleotides read TGTGCCAGCTCGCCTGACAGGAGCTCTGGAAACACCATATATTTT. This gives the protein CASSPDRSSGNTIYF.

The chain links TRBV18 to TRBJ1-2, with 10 bases fitting TRBD1. CDR1 is KGHSH and CDR2 is LQKENI in the germline V gene. The ends lost 2 bases at V and 3 bases at J; junction bases unmatched: 3. The CDR3 sequence is 15 residues long. This CDR3 is CASSPRQGADYGYTF. In DNA, the CDR3 is TGTGCCAGCTCACCAAGACAGGGGGCGGACTATGGCTACACCTTC.

The genes are TRBV14 and TRBJ2-3; no definite D call. The CDR3 consists of 14 residues. V was shortened by 1 base and J by 0 bases, with 5 bases between the two germline ends. Germline-derived CDR1 and CDR2 are SGHDN and FVKESK. CDR3 residues: CASSQVGSTDTQYF. DNA for the CDR3: TGTGCCAGCAGCCAAGTCGGTAGCACAGATACGCAGTATTTT.

This chain links TRBV14 with TRBJ1-2; TRBD1 might be the D (5 bases). This CDR3 comprises 13 residues. Germline loops: CDR1 SGHDN, CDR2 FVKESK. Deletions cut 2 bases from V and 7 bases from J, with 11 bases between. CDR3 region: CASSQQGSGGYTF. The CDR3 coding sequence is TGTGCCAGCAGCCAACAGGGTTCGGGTGGCTACACCTTC.

This clone has only one observation. The genes are TRBV11-2 and TRBJ2-1; 7 bases are shared with TRBD2. CDR3 length equals 15 residues. Trimming at V came to 1 base and at J to 4 bases, leaving 4 bases not matched to a gene. Per germline, CDR1 SGHAT and CDR2 FQNNGV. The CDR3 DNA sequence: TGTGCCAGCAGCTTAGGGGTTAGCGGGTACAATGAGCAGTTCTTC. Translation: CASSLGVSGYNEQFF.

CDR3 region: CASSKTGSSVSPLHF. CDR3 coding DNA: TGTGCCAGCAGCAAAACCGGGTCTTCCGTGTCACCCCTCCACTTT. The chain has TRBV11-2 and TRBJ1-6; D remains ambiguous. Germline CDR1 is SGHAT and CDR2 is FQNNGV. The CDR3 loop spans 15 amino acids. V was clipped by 5 bases and J by 10 bases, with 18 bases between them.

This chain joins TRBV20-1 and TRBJ2-5; the D gene is possibly TRBD1 (5 bases). There are 11 residues in the CDR3. Germline CDR1 DFQATT, CDR2 SNEGSKA (reference sequence). The V gene lost 4 bases and the J gene lost 4 bases, with 7 bases spanning the gap. This CDR3 reads CSATGAETQYF. In DNA, the CDR3 is TGCAGTGCTACTGGGGCAGAGACCCAGTACTTC.

The V and J genes are TRBV2 and TRBJ1-2; D may be TRBD1 (6 bases). Germline V lookup: CDR1 SNHLY, CDR2 FYNNEI. There are 12 residues in the CDR3. Trimming pared 7 bases from V and 8 bases from J, leaving 14 bases between. The CDR3 DNA reads TGTGCCAGCACCGCGGGGGCGGAGGGCTACACCTTC. Translating gives CASTAGAEGYTF.

V usage is TRBV29-1 and J usage is TRBJ1-1; 9 bases are shared with TRBD1. J lost 5 bases, V lost 6 bases, and 4 bases had no gene match. Germline V gives CDR1 SQVTM, CDR2 ANQGSEA. The CDR3 contains 12 residues. The CDR3 DNA reads as TGCAGCGTCCGGACAGGGGAGACTGAAGCTTTCTTT. Its translation is CSVRTGETEAFF. The variable domain in full, completed from reference TRBV29-1 and TRBJ1-1, reads SAVISQKPSRDICQRGTSLTIQCQVDSQVTMMFWYRQQPGQSLTLIATANQGSEATYESGFVIDKFPISRPNLTFSTLTVSNMSPEDSSIYLCSVRTGETEAFFGQGTRLTVV.

This clone has only one observation. CDR3 nucleotide sequence: TGCGCCAGCAGCTTGTCCCGGGACAGGCCGACACCCCTCCACTTT. It specifies CASSLSRDRPTPLHF. This chain connects TRBV5-1 to TRBJ1-6; 8 nucleotides match TRBD1. V shed 1 base and J 11 bases; nucleotides not matched to a gene: 8. The CDR3 is made up of 15 amino acids. The V gene's germline CDR1 is SGHRS and CDR2 YFSETQ.

This clone was recorded once. The gene calls are TRBV24-1 and TRBJ2-7, with a possible D match to TRBD1 (6 bases). The CDR3 totals 15 residues. Per the germline V gene, CDR1 is KGHDR and CDR2 is SFDVKD. V gave up 2 bases and J gave up 2 bases, with 12 bases separating them. The CDR3 DNA reads as TGTGCCACCAGTGATTCTTCGACAGGAGCCTACGAGCAGTACTTC. Amino acids: CATSDSSTGAYEQYF.